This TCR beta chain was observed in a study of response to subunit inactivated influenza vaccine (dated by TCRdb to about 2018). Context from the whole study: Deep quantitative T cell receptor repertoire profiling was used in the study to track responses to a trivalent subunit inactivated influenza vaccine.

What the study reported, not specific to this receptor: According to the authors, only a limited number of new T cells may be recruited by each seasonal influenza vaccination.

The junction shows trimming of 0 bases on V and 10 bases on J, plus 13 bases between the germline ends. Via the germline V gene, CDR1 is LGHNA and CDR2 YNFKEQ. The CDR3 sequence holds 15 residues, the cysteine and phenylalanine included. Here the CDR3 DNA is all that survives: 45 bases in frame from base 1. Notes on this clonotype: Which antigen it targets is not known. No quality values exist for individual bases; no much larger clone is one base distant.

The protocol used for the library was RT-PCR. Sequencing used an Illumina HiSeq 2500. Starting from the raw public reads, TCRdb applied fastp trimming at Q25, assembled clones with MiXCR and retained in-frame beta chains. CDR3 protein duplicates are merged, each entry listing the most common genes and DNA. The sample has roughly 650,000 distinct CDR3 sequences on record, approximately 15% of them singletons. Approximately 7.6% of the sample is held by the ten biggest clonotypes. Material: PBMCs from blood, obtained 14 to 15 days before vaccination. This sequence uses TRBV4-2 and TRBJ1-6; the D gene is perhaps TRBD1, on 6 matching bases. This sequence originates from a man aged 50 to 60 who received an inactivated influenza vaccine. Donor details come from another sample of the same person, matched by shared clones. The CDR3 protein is CASSQDWGGGSPLHF. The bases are TGTGCCAGCAGCCAAGATTGGGGGGGCGGCTCACCCCTCCACTTT.